The rows below give T cell receptor beta chains drawn from one sample of a study of neurological immune-mediated disorders. TCRdb used MiXCR to reprocess the 5' RACE reads, holding one entry per CDR3 protein. The sample yields approximately 37,000 distinct CDR3 sequences, about 3.8% seen once. Input material: PBMCs. These receptor sequences come from a man aged 25 to 40 with multiple sclerosis. The CDR3 runs from the conserved cysteine through the conserved F or W. D genes are given only for firm matches. Only some rows state a clone size, as once, few, many or a class for expanded clones.

d_call j_call v_call clone_size cdr3_nt cdr3_aa
NA TRBJ2-7 TRBV7-9 many TGTGCCAGCAGCCCCAACCAGGAGCAGTACTTC CASSPNQEQYF
NA TRBJ2-3 TRBV14 many TGTGCCAGCAGCCAAGAGGCTTCTGTTCTTAGCACAGATACGCAGTATTTT CASSQEASVLSTDTQYF
TRBD1 TRBJ2-5 TRBV6-1 NA TGTGCCAGCAGTGAATTTACAGGGGGGCAAGAGACCCAGTACTTC CASSEFTGGQETQYF
NA TRBJ1-2 TRBV10-3 many TGTGCCATCAGTGAGCCCCGGACAGTTAACTATGGCTACACCTTC CAISEPRTVNYGYTF
NA TRBJ1-5 TRBV12-3/TRBV12-4 NA TGTGCCAGCAGTTTGGTCGAGAGGGACCTGCCCCAGCATTTT CASSLVERDLPQHF
NA TRBJ2-3 TRBV7-9 few TGTGCCAGCAGCCTCAGGAATGGGGGGAGCACAGATACGCAGTATTTT CASSLRNGGSTDTQYF
NA TRBJ2-5 TRBV7-2 many TGTGCCAGCAGTTTAAAGGGTAGCAGGGAAGAGACCCAGTACTTC CASSLKGSREETQYF
NA TRBJ1-1 TRBV10-1 many TGCGCCAGCAGTGGCAGCTTTAACACTGAAGCTTTCTTT CASSGSFNTEAFF
NA TRBJ2-2 TRBV5-4 many TGTGCCAGCGGCGTAGAGAACACCGGGGAGCTGTTTTTT CASGVENTGELFF
NA TRBJ2-2 TRBV5-1 many TGCGCCAGCAGCTTGGGACTCAACACCGGGGAGCTGTTTTTT CASSLGLNTGELFF
NA TRBJ2-1 TRBV20-1 many TGCAGTGCTAGAGTTGCGGGAAGCTCCTACAATGAGCAGTTCTTC CSARVAGSSYNEQFF
NA TRBJ1-2 TRBV25-1 many TGTGCCAGCAGTGACTCAACAGGGTCGGTCTTTGACTATGGCTACACCTTC CASSDSTGSVFDYGYTF
TRBD1 TRBJ2-7 TRBV4-3 many TGCGCCAGCAGCCAAGAGCGGACAGGGCCGTACGAGCAGTACTTC CASSQERTGPYEQYF
NA TRBJ2-2 TRBV7-9 many TGTGCCAGCAGCTCGCCTGCAGTGACCGGGGAGCTGTTTTTT CASSSPAVTGELFF
NA TRBJ2-5 TRBV27 many TGTGCCAGCACTTCACTACAGAGTTGGGAAGAGACCCAGTACTTC CASTSLQSWEETQYF
NA TRBJ1-2 TRBV7-2 many TGTGCCAGCAGACGAACAAACACAGGGATCTACACCTTC CASRRTNTGIYTF
TRBD2 TRBJ2-1 TRBV5-1 many TGCGCCAGCAGCTTGGGAGGCGGGGGGGCCCATGAGCAGTTCTTC CASSLGGGGAHEQFF
TRBD2 TRBJ2-2 TRBV7-2 many TGTGCCAGCAGCCCGGGACTAGCGGCCACCGGGGAGCTGTTTTTT CASSPGLAATGELFF
NA TRBJ2-1 TRBV6-5 NA TGTGCCAACAGCCCCGGGGCGGTGGAGCAGTTCTTC CANSPGAVEQFF
NA TRBJ1-1 TRBV13 many TGTGCCAGCCAAACGCGGGTAAGGGTGGACACTGAAGCTTTCTTT CASQTRVRVDTEAFF
TRBD1 TRBJ2-7 TRBV5-6 many TGTGCCAGCAGCTTGGAAATACAGGGGATCTACGAGCAGTACTTC CASSLEIQGIYEQYF
NA TRBJ2-7 TRBV27 many TGTGCCAGCAGTTCCCCGTCCGGGAAAAGAAGAGGGCAGTACTTC CASSSPSGKRRGQYF
NA TRBJ1-5 TRBV3-1 few TGTGCCAGCAGCCAAGGATCGGGTATCAATCAGCCCCAGCATTTT CASSQGSGINQPQHF
NA TRBJ1-2 TRBV10-3 NA TGTGCCATCAGTGAGTCCTATGGCTACACCTTC CAISESYGYTF
TRBD2 TRBJ2-3 TRBV20-1 NA TGCAGTGCTAAGTCTAGCGGGGGGATAGATACGCAGTATTTT CSAKSSGGIDTQYF
TRBD2 TRBJ2-1 TRBV2 many TGTGCCAGCAGTTTGACTAGCGGTGGGGAGCAGTTCTTC CASSLTSGGEQFF
NA TRBJ2-5 TRBV20-1 few TGCAGTGCTAGAGCGGACCAGTACCAAGAGACCCAGTACTTC CSARADQYQETQYF
NA TRBJ2-5 TRBV5-5 NA TGTGCCAGCAGCTTTACCCCGGAACGGGGGGAGACCCAGTACTTC CASSFTPERGETQYF
TRBD2 TRBJ2-4 TRBV20-1 many TGCAGTGCTAGATCTCTAGCGGGCCTAGCCAAAAACATTCAGTACTTC CSARSLAGLAKNIQYF
TRBD1 TRBJ2-2 TRBV29-1 many TGCAGCGTAACGACAGGGGGATTCACCGGGGAGCTGTTTTTT CSVTTGGFTGELFF
TRBD1 TRBJ1-2 TRBV6-5 many TGTGCCAGCAGGTTTACCGGGACAGACTATGGCTACACCTTC CASRFTGTDYGYTF
NA TRBJ1-2 TRBV25-1 many TGTGCCAGCAGTGCGGGGAATTTCGACTATGGCTACACCTTC CASSAGNFDYGYTF
NA TRBJ1-1 TRBV12-5 many TGTGCTAGTGGCTTCGACGAGAACACTGAAGCTTTCTTT CASGFDENTEAFF
NA TRBJ2-2 TRBV20-1 many TGCAGTGCTAGAATCCAGGGACCCGGGGAGCTGTTTTTT CSARIQGPGELFF
TRBD2 TRBJ2-2 TRBV7-3 many TGTGCCAGCAGCGTAGGGATAGCGGGCAACACCGGGGAGCTGTTTTTT CASSVGIAGNTGELFF
NA TRBJ2-2 TRBV20-1 many TGCAGTGCTTCCCATGGAGGCGGGGAGCTGTTTTTT CSASHGGGELFF
NA TRBJ2-7 TRBV2 many TGTGCCAGCAGCCCTCTGCTGACCCAGCGCTACGAGCAGTACTTC CASSPLLTQRYEQYF
TRBD2 TRBJ2-3 TRBV7-9 many TGTGCCAGCAGCTTGGGGACTAGAGTCATCCTTCCGCAGTATTTT CASSLGTRVILPQYF
NA TRBJ1-2 TRBV7-9 many TGTGCCAGCAGCTCTACTAACTATGGCTACACCTTC CASSSTNYGYTF
NA TRBJ2-1 TRBV5-1 many TGCGCCAGCAGCTTGGGGGGGGCTAGCAATGAGCAGTTCTTC CASSLGGASNEQFF
TRBD1 TRBJ2-7 TRBV3-1 many TGTGCCAGCAGCCAGGACAGGTTTGGATGGGAGCAGTACTTC CASSQDRFGWEQYF
TRBD1 TRBJ1-1 TRBV27 few TGTGCCAGCAGTTTCAGACAGGGGCCCCAGAACACTGAAGCTTTCTTT CASSFRQGPQNTEAFF
TRBD1 TRBJ1-5 TRBV20-1 many TGCAGTGCTGTAAGGCCCGGGACAGGGGATTTAGGTCAGCCCCAGCATTTT CSAVRPGTGDLGQPQHF
NA TRBJ2-6 TRBV20-1 many TGCAGTGCTAGAGATTGGAACATTCCCTCTGGGGCCAACGTCCTGACTTTC CSARDWNIPSGANVLTF
NA TRBJ1-1 TRBV29-1 many TGCAGCGTTGCGGGCAGGGTTTACACTGAAGCTTTCTTT CSVAGRVYTEAFF
NA TRBJ2-3 TRBV20-1 many TGCAGTGCTAGGGGGGGAGATACGCAGTATTTT CSARGGDTQYF
TRBD1 TRBJ2-5 TRBV6-5 many TGTGCCAGCAGTTACGGGACAGGCGGCCCCGGGTACTTC CASSYGTGGPGYF
NA TRBJ1-6 TRBV9 many TGTGCCAGCAGCGTAGGTAGGGACGGGCGGACACCCCTCCACTTT CASSVGRDGRTPLHF
NA TRBJ1-2 TRBV4-3 NA TGCGCCAGCAGCCAAGATTGGGCAGGGAACTATGGCTACACCTTC CASSQDWAGNYGYTF
NA TRBJ1-4 TRBV20-1 many TGCAGTGCTAGAGACCCGGCGGGAGGCACAACTAATGAAAAACTGTTTTTT CSARDPAGGTTNEKLFF
TRBD2 TRBJ2-3 TRBV20-1 few TGCAGTGCTAGACTAGCGGGGGGGATCGCAGATACGCAGTATTTT CSARLAGGIADTQYF
NA TRBJ2-7 TRBV18 many TGTGCCAGCTCACCCCGAAACCTCCTCGGCGCCTACGAGCAGTACTTC CASSPRNLLGAYEQYF
NA TRBJ1-4 TRBV5-1 many TGCGCCAGCAGCTTGGCGCAGGGGTCTGGAAAACTGTTTTTT CASSLAQGSGKLFF
NA TRBJ1-5 TRBV4-2 many TGTGCCAGCAGCCAAGAGCAAGGGAATCAGCCCCAGCATTTT CASSQEQGNQPQHF
NA TRBJ1-1 TRBV20-1 few TGCAGTGCTAGAGACACATCCGTGAACACTGAAGCTTTCTTT CSARDTSVNTEAFF
NA TRBJ2-3 TRBV12-3/TRBV12-4 many TGTGCCAGCAGTCTCTCGGCGGCAGGAGATACGCAGTATTTT CASSLSAAGDTQYF
NA TRBJ1-1 TRBV20-1 many TGCAGTACCTACACCCCCCCAGCGACTGAAGCTTTCTTT CSTYTPPATEAFF
NA TRBJ1-2 TRBV6-5 many TGTGCCAGCAGTTACTCGATCAGGGGCGGCTACACCTTC CASSYSIRGGYTF
NA TRBJ2-7 TRBV7-2 many TGTGCCAGCAGCGAATCCTACGAGCAGTACTTC CASSESYEQYF